The present TCR beta chain was sequenced within a study of blood T cell repertoires in COVID-19. Germline lookup yields CDR1 MNHEY and CDR2 SMNVEV (reference sequence). Trimming pared 6 bases from V and 2 bases from J, leaving 13 bases between. This CDR3 is 14 amino acids long. Sequencing was performed with immunoSEQ multiplex PCR; in TCRdb, only in-frame clones are kept and a portion is missing. This table has 55,000 to 70,000 clones, 91% appearing once. The receptor's source is a man between 35 and 55 years old with COVID-19, enrolled during active disease. V usage is TRBV27 and J usage is TRBJ1-1; no clear D gene. The specimen was peripheral blood. CDR3 in amino acids: CASRGDTSNTEAFF. CDR3 sequence (DNA): TGTGCCAGCAGGGGAGACACCTCCAACACTGAAGCTTTCTTT.